The 30 T cell receptor beta chains listed next were all sequenced from one sample in a study of blood T cell repertoires in COVID-19. Clones were read by immunoSEQ multiplex PCR, and TCRdb kept only the in-frame ones, dropping some. Of approximately 56,000 clones detected, approximately 81% appear once; the ten largest clones hold roughly 13%. The sequencing sample was made of peripheral blood. The receptors here all came from a woman of 80 years or more with acute or convalescent COVID-19.

This chain uses TRBV7-6 with TRBJ2-1, with 7 bases matching TRBD2. The CDR3 runs 15 residues. The germline CDR1 and CDR2 sequences are SGHVS and FNYEAQ. V was clipped by 1 base and J by 7 bases; unmatched bases: 7. The CDR3 region has the DNA TGTGCCAGCAGCTTAGGTAGCGGGTTCAGGAATGAGCAGTTCTTC. Protein product: CASSLGSGFRNEQFF.

This clone has just one count. V is TRBV6-6 and J is TRBJ1-3, with D perhaps matching TRBD1 (5 bases). V shed 2 bases and J shed 0 bases, with 8 bases lying between them. CDR3 size: 15 residues. Germline V gene lookup returns CDR1 MNHNY and CDR2 SVGAGI (reference sequence). CDR3 residues: CASSYTGRSGNTIYF. CDR3 nucleotide sequence: TGTGCCAGCAGTTACACAGGCCGCTCTGGAAACACCATATATTTT.

The J gene is TRBJ2-7, the V gene TRBV5-1, with 8 bases matching TRBD2. The CDR3 totals 14 residues. J was trimmed by 7 bases and V by 4 bases; bases with no gene match: 10. Germline V lookup: CDR1 SGHRS, CDR2 YFSETQ. The chain's CDR3 is CASSEVAGPGEQYF. CDR3 nucleotide sequence: TGCGCCAGCAGCGAGGTAGCGGGGCCGGGGGAGCAGTACTTC.

This chain links TRBV13 with TRBJ2-1; 11 bases agree with TRBD1. V lost 6 bases, J lost 6 bases, and 7 bases stayed unmatched. This CDR3 comprises 15 residues. CDR1 PRHDT and CDR2 FYEKMQ come from the germline V gene (reference sequence). The CDR3 region is CASSSGQGALNEQFF. For the CDR3, the DNA is TGTGCCAGCAGTTCAGGACAGGGGGCTCTCAATGAGCAGTTCTTC.

The gene calls are TRBV19 and TRBJ2-7; 15 bases line up with TRBD2. The germline CDR1 and CDR2 sequences are LNHDA and SQIVND (reference sequence). V dropped 5 bases and J dropped 3; count of bases not matched to a gene: 5. This CDR3 spans 16 amino acids. This CDR3 reads CASSSGLAGGNYEQYF. The CDR3 nucleotides read TGTGCCAGTAGTTCCGGACTAGCGGGGGGGAACTACGAGCAGTACTTC.

V is TRBV29-1 and J is TRBJ2-1, with D unresolved. V was cut by 0 bases and J by 6 bases, with 6 bases left in between. Looked up from germline, CDR1 is SQVTM and CDR2 is ANQGSEA. CDR3 length: 12 amino acids. The chain's CDR3 is CSVEDRSNEQFF. CDR3 DNA sequence: TGCAGCGTTGAAGATCGGAGCAATGAGCAGTTCTTC.

V gene TRBV2 combines with J gene TRBJ2-3; D gene uncertain. The CDR3 covers 13 residues. Trimming took off 4 bases at V and 4 bases at J, with 9 bases between the two ends. The germline CDR1 and CDR2 sequences are SNHLY and FYNNEI. Here the CDR3 reads CASSAHEADTQYF. The CDR3 DNA reads as TGTGCCAGCAGTGCCCATGAGGCAGATACGCAGTATTTT.

J is TRBJ1-5 and V is TRBV29-1; D is perhaps TRBD1 (5 bases). Germline V gives CDR1 SQVTM, CDR2 ANQGSEA. V was pared by 7 bases and J by 2 bases, with 15 bases between. The CDR3 has 14 amino acids. The DNA for the CDR3 is TGCAGCGCTGGGGAGGGAGGGGGCAATCAGCCCCAGCATTTT. Translating gives CSAGEGGGNQPQHF.

The chain combines TRBV5-1 with TRBJ2-7, with a weak D call TRBD2 (6 bases). The CDR3 sequence is 14 residues long. Germline CDR1 reads SGHRS; CDR2 reads YFSETQ. Trimming cost V 7 bases and J 0 bases, with 14 bases left between them. CDR3 coding DNA: TGCGCCAGCGCCCGGGACTTCAACTCCTACGAGCAGTACTTC. The encoded protein is CASARDFNSYEQYF.

The rearrangement joins TRBV4-1 to TRBJ1-5, with a possible D match to TRBD1 (5 bases). CDR1 and CDR2 from the germline V gene are MGHRA and YSYEKL. Trimming removed 1 base from V and 6 bases from J, with 16 bases in between. The CDR3 length is 16 residues. CDR3 loop: CASSQAAGMSAQPQHF. Written as DNA, the CDR3 is TGCGCCAGCAGCCAAGCCGCAGGGATGTCGGCTCAGCCCCAGCATTTT.

The V and J genes are TRBV6-5 and TRBJ2-7; 8 nucleotides agree with TRBD1. Germline V gene sequence: CDR1 MNHEY, CDR2 SVGAGI. V gave up 9 bases and J gave up 0 bases; unmatched junction bases: 10. The CDR3 sequence is 15 residues long. The CDR3 DNA reads as TGTGCCAGTAGACTTCAAGGGACAGGCTCCTACGAGCAGTACTTC. It is translated as CASRLQGTGSYEQYF.

This chain joins TRBV2 and TRBJ1-2, with TRBD1 identical over 7 bases. In germline, CDR1 is SNHLY, CDR2 FYNNEI. The CDR3 runs to 14 residues. V was clipped by 7 bases and J by 2 bases; unmatched bases: 7. The CDR3 region is CASIEETGNYGYTF. The CDR3 DNA reads as TGTGCCAGCATCGAGGAGACAGGGAACTATGGCTACACCTTC.

V gene TRBV30 combines with J gene TRBJ2-7, with TRBD1 identical over 12 bases. This CDR3 comprises 15 residues. Looked up from germline, CDR1 is GTSNPN and CDR2 is SVGIG (reference sequence). V lost 3 bases, J lost 5 bases, and 8 bases stayed unmatched. Written as DNA, the CDR3 is TGTGCCTGGAGCCGGACCGGGACAGGGGGCAACGAGCAGTACTTC. Translated, it gives CAWSRTGTGGNEQYF.

This chain uses TRBV30 with TRBJ1-4, with TRBD1 matching 7 bases. CDR1 and CDR2 (germline): GTSNPN, SVGIG (reference sequence). The V gene end was trimmed by 7 bases and the J gene end by 0 bases; junction bases not matched to a gene: 11. The CDR3 runs to 16 residues. CDR3 DNA: TGTGCCTACCAGAGGGACAGATTAACAACTAATGAAAAACTGTTTTTT. It encodes CAYQRDRLTTNEKLFF. Looking up the rest from reference TRBV30 and TRBJ1-4 gives the full variable domain: SQTIHQWPATLVQPVGSPLSLECTVEGTSNPNLYWYRQAAGRGLQLLFYSVGIGQISSEVPQNLSASRPQDRQFILSSKKLLLSDSGFYLCAYQRDRLTTNEKLFFGSGTQLSVL.

This chain uses TRBV20-1 with TRBJ1-1, with D uncertain. V was shortened by 3 bases and J by 5 bases, with 13 bases between the two germline ends. Germline assignment: CDR1 DFQATT and CDR2 SNEGSKA (reference sequence). This CDR3 spans 13 amino acids. The CDR3 spells CSASILLRTEAFF. The DNA for the CDR3 is TGCAGTGCTAGTATTCTCCTGAGGACTGAAGCTTTCTTT.

The chain employs TRBV19 and TRBJ1-3; D call uncertain. The CDR3 covers 15 residues. Germline CDR1 LNHDA, CDR2 SQIVND (reference sequence). The V end was cut by 5 bases, the J end by 0 bases, with 11 bases between. In DNA form, the CDR3 reads TGTGCCAGTAGTTCGCTGGCAACCTCTGGAAACACCATATATTTT. Encoded protein: CASSSLATSGNTIYF.

The gene calls are TRBV2 and TRBJ2-5, with D maybe TRBD1 (5 bases). The V gene lost 7 bases and the J gene lost 1 base, with 13 bases spanning the gap. The CDR3 has 14 amino acids. Germline V gene lookup returns CDR1 SNHLY and CDR2 FYNNEI. The CDR3 here is CASTYRSTQETQYF. CDR3 nucleotide sequence: TGTGCCAGCACTTACAGGTCGACCCAAGAGACCCAGTACTTC.

CDR3 DNA: TGTGCCAGCAGGCAATACGACAGGGATACTGAAGCTTTCTTT. It encodes CASRQYDRDTEAFF. The chain is built from TRBV6-5 and TRBJ1-1, with 7 positions matching TRBD1. Germline-derived CDR1 and CDR2 are MNHEY and SVGAGI. J gave up 5 bases and V 6 bases, and 9 bases lay outside the gene matches. CDR3 length equals 14 residues.

This rearrangement joins TRBV5-6 to TRBJ1-3, with D unresolved. Germline loops: CDR1 SGHDT, CDR2 YYEEEE. V was trimmed by 0 bases and J by 0 bases, leaving 16 bases between them. This CDR3 is built from 18 residues. The DNA for the CDR3 is TGTGCCAGCAGCTTGGGAGGATCCTTCGGTATCTCTGGAAACACCATATATTTT. Translated: CASSLGGSFGISGNTIYF.

The gene calls are TRBV7-9 and TRBJ1-6; TRBD1 is a possible D gene (5 bases). Germline CDR1 and CDR2: SEHNR and FQNEAQ (reference sequence). CDR3 length: 18 amino acids. V was trimmed by 7 bases and J by 0 bases, leaving 19 bases between them. CDR3 loop: CASNQGWHPSSYNSPLHF. The CDR3 DNA is TGTGCCAGCAACCAGGGCTGGCACCCGAGCTCCTATAATTCACCCCTCCACTTT.

V gene TRBV5-1 combines with J gene TRBJ1-4, with TRBD1 as a possible D gene (5 bases). The CDR3 covers 16 residues. V was trimmed by 5 bases and J by 6 bases, leaving 20 bases between them. CDR1 is SGHRS and CDR2 is YFSETQ in the germline V gene. The CDR3 region is CASRGILPGGDEKLFF. The DNA for the CDR3 is TGCGCCAGCAGGGGTATTTTACCGGGGGGTGATGAAAAACTGTTTTTT.

Comments on this clone: Compared with germline, one end of the junction differs, possibly owing to a read error. The rearrangement links TRBV19 to TRBJ1-1; unclear D gene. The CDR3 has 13 residues. Germline CDR1 LNHDA, CDR2 SQIVND (reference sequence). The CDR3 loop reads CASSPQVGPEAFF. As DNA, the CDR3 is TGTGCCAGTAGTCCGCAGGTGGGTCCTGAGGCTTTCTTT.

This rearrangement joins TRBV2 to TRBJ1-4; no firm D call. V was cut by 4 bases and J by 3 bases, with 15 bases left in between. In germline, CDR1 is SNHLY, CDR2 FYNNEI. The CDR3 is made up of 16 amino acids. The CDR3 here is CASSGVERASNEKLFF. Here the CDR3 DNA reads TGTGCCAGCAGTGGGGTTGAGAGGGCCTCTAATGAAAAACTGTTTTTT.

The V gene is TRBV21-1, the J gene TRBJ1-4; the table gives TRBD1 as D, unverified against the DNA. TRBV21-1 is a pseudogene segment. This CDR3 spans 16 amino acids. The CDR3 nucleotides are TGTGCCAGCAGCAAACAGGCAGGGGGTTTTGGTGAAAAACTGTTTTTT. Residues: CASSKQAGGFGEKLFF.

The sample holds one count of this clone. V is TRBV5-1 and J is TRBJ1-4; the match to TRBD1 covers 8 bases. Germline V gene sequence: CDR1 SGHRS, CDR2 YFSETQ. The CDR3 spans 15 residues. V trimming: 4 bases; J trimming: 4 bases; junction bases outside the gene matches: 6. CDR3 DNA sequence: TGCGCCAGCAGCGGGGGGACAGGTGGTAATGAAAAACTGTTTTTT. Encoded protein: CASSGGTGGNEKLFF. The entire variable domain, with the rest obtained from reference TRBV5-1 and TRBJ1-4, is as follows: KAGVTQTPRYLIKTRGQQVTLSCSPISGHRSVSWYQQTPGQGLQFLFEYFSETQRNKGNFPGRFSGRQFSNSRSEMNVSTLELGDSALYLCASSGGTGGNEKLFFGSGTQLSVL.

The chain has TRBV7-9 and TRBJ1-6; D is uncertain. V was shortened by 6 bases and J by 7 bases, with 16 bases between the two germline ends. Germline V gives CDR1 SEHNR, CDR2 FQNEAQ (reference sequence). This CDR3 spans 15 amino acids. For the CDR3, the DNA is TGTGCCAGCAGTTTTCAAGGGAGCATCAATTCACCCCTCCACTTT. Translated: CASSFQGSINSPLHF. Complete variable domain (other parts from reference TRBV7-9 and TRBJ1-6): DTGVSQNPRHKITKRGQNVTFRCDPISEHNRLYWYRQTLGQGPEFLTYFQNEAQLEKSRLLSDRFSAERPKGSFSTLEIQRTEQGDSAMYLCASSFQGSINSPLHFGNGTRLTVT.

The chain recombines TRBV6-5 with TRBJ1-5; D is undetermined. From germline, CDR1 is MNHEY and CDR2 SVGAGI. This CDR3 contains 11 residues. Trimming pared 4 bases from V and 4 bases from J, leaving 2 bases between. CDR3 sequence: CASSLNQPQHF. The DNA of the CDR3 is TGTGCCAGCAGTTTAAATCAGCCCCAGCATTTT.

The chain is built from TRBV5-1 and TRBJ2-7; TRBD2 aligns across 10 bases. This CDR3 region has 14 residues. The ends lost 3 bases at V and 7 bases at J; junction bases unmatched: 7. From germline, CDR1 is SGHRS and CDR2 YFSETQ. CDR3 region: CASSWTSGSREQYF. CDR3 nucleotide sequence: TGCGCCAGCAGCTGGACTAGCGGATCACGGGAGCAGTACTTC.

This clone was detected only once. The rearrangement uses TRBV28 and TRBJ1-2, with 8 nucleotides matching TRBD1. The germline V gene has CDR1 MDHEN and CDR2 SYDVKM. The CDR3 contains 14 residues. V shed 3 bases and J 4 bases; nucleotides not matched to a gene: 4. CDR3 sequence: CASSFGQGSYGYTF. CDR3 nucleotide sequence: TGTGCCAGCAGTTTCGGACAGGGCAGCTATGGCTACACCTTC.

This clone was seen once. This sequence joins TRBV11-2 and TRBJ1-3; D is uncertain. The ends were cut back, 0 bases at V and 4 bases at J, with 7 bases in the middle. Germline CDR1 and CDR2: SGHAT and FQNNGV. This CDR3 is built from 14 residues. CDR3 region: CASSLDLGGNTIYF. CDR3 DNA: TGTGCCAGCAGCTTAGATCTGGGCGGAAACACCATATATTTT.